This entry is about one T cell receptor (beta chain). Antigen specificity is unknown. Primers included in the PCR were 60 Vbeta and 13 Jbeta primers. Here immunoSEQ multiplex PCR was the method, and the copy in TCRdb shows in-frame clones only, minus some. Among approximately 110,000 clones listed, over 60% were seen once. Germline V gene lookup returns CDR1 MNHNS and CDR2 SASEGT. V was trimmed by 8 bases and J by 2 bases, leaving 19 bases between them. The CDR3 has 15 amino acids. The source of the sample is a study of cytomegalovirus exposure and HLA in healthy donors. Study results and caveats: Available immune exposure information was restricted to CMV serostatus only. A link between a missense DCLRE1C variant and TCR beta V- and J-gene trimming emerged from a later analysis.

Samples came from healthy bone marrow donors. The J gene is TRBJ2-7, the V gene TRBV6-1; tentatively, D is TRBD1 (7 bases). This TCR was sampled from a young man in good health and CMV-seropositive. The specimen sequenced was PBMCs. The CDR3 nucleotides read TGTGCCAGCCCTGAAGGAGGAGGGGGCCCCTACGAGCAGTACTTC. Protein product: CASPEGGGGPYEQYF.